The clone carrying this T cell receptor (beta chain) was picked up one time. The target antigen is unknown. The CDR3 is made up of 15 amino acids. The V end was cut by 6 bases, the J end by 5 bases, with 14 bases between. CDR1 and CDR2 from the germline V gene are MNHEY and SVGAGI. The sample is drawn from a study of cytomegalovirus exposure and HLA in healthy donors. Whole-study results and caveats: Association of a missense DCLRE1C variant with TCR beta V- and J-gene trimming was reported in a later analysis. A later analysis found TCR association rates differed by HLA locus, highest for DRB1 and lowest for HLA-C. Common viral pathogens (according to a later analysis) appeared linked to several of the most significant clusters.

PCR amplification relied on 60 Vbeta primers (plus 13 Jbeta primers). Sequencing used immunoSEQ multiplex PCR; TCRdb keeps in-frame clones, though not all of them. The top ten hold more than 5% of the sample, which has 91,000 or so clones, 60% to 85% seen once. This clonotype was obtained from a man aged 25 to 40 in good health and CMV-seropositive. Sequencing was performed on PBMCs. The rearrangement links TRBV6-5 to TRBJ1-6, with TRBD1 as a possible D gene (6 bases). This CDR3 is CASSPGTPDNSPLHF. CDR3 coding DNA: TGTGCCAGCAGCCCCGGGACACCCGATAATTCACCCCTCCACTTT.